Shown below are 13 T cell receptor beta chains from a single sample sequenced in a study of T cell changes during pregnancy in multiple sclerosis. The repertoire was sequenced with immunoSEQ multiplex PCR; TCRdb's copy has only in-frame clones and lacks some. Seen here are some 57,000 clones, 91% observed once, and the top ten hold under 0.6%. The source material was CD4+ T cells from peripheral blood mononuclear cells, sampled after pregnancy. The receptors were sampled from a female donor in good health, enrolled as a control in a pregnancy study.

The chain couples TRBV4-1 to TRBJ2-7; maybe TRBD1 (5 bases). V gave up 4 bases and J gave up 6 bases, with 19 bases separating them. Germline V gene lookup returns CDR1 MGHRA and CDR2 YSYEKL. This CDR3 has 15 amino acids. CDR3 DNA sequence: TGCGCCAGCAGCCTAGGGCAGGGATCTCTACGCGAGCAGTACTTC. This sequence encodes CASSLGQGSLREQYF.

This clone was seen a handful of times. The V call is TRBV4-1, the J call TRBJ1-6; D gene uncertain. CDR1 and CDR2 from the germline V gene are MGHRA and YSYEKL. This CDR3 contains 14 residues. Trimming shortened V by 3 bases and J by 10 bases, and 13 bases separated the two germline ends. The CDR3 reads CASSHMSGGSPLHF. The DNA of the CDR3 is TGCGCCAGCAGCCATATGTCGGGAGGGTCACCCCTCCACTTT.

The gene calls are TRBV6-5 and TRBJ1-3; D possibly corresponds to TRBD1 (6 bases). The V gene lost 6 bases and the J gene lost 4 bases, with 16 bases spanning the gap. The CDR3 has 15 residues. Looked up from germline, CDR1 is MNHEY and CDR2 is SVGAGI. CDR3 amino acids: CASSRIKTGGNTIYF. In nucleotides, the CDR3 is TGTGCCAGCAGCCGAATCAAGACAGGAGGAAACACCATATATTTT.

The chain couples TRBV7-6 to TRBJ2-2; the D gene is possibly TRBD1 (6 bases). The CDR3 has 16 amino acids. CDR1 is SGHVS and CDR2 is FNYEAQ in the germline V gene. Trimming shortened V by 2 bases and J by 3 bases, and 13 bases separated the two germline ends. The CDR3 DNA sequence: TGTGCCAGCAGCTTAATGAGCAGGGGCCACACCGGGGAGCTGTTTTTT. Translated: CASSLMSRGHTGELFF.

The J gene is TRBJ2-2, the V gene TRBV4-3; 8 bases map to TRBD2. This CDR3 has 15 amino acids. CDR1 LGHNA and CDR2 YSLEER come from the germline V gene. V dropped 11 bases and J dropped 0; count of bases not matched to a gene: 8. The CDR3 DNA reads TGCGCCGCACTCTGCGGGGGGCCGAACACCGGGGAGCTGTTTTTT. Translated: CAALCGGPNTGELFF.

The CDR3 sequence is CASTSGGETQYF. CDR3 DNA: TGTGCCAGTACGTCAGGAGGAGAGACCCAGTACTTC. V usage is TRBV2 and J usage is TRBJ2-5, with D possibly matching TRBD2 (5 bases). V was shortened by 9 bases and J by 4 bases, with 12 bases between the two germline ends. The CDR3 has 12 residues. Per the germline V gene, CDR1 is SNHLY and CDR2 is FYNNEI.

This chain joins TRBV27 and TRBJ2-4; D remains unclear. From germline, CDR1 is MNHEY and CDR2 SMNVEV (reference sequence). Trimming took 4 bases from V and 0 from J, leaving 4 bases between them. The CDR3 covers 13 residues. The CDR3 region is CASSSEAKNIQYF. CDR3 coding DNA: TGTGCCAGCAGTTCAGAAGCCAAAAACATTCAGTACTTC.

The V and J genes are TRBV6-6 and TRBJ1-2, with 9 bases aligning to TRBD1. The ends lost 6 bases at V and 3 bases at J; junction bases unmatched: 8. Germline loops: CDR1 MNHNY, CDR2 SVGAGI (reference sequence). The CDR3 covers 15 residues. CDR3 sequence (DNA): TGTGCCAGCAGCTCGGACAGGGGTCGCCACTATGGCTACACCTTC. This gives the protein CASSSDRGRHYGYTF.

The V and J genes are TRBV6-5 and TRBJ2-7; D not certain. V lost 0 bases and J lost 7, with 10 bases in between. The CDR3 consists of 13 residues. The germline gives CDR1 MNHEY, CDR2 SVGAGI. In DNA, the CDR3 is TGTGCCAGCAGTTACTCCCCGGGTGGGGAGCAGTACTTC. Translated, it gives CASSYSPGGEQYF.

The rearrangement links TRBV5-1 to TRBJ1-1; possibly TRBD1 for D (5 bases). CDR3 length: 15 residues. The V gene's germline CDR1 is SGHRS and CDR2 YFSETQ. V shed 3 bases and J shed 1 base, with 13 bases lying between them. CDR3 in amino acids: CASSWGGGKNTEAFF. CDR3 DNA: TGCGCCAGCAGCTGGGGCGGGGGAAAGAACACTGAAGCTTTCTTT.

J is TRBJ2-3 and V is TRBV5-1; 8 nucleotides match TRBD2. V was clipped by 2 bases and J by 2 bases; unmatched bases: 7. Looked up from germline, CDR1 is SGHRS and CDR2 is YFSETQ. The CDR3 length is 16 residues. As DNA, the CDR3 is TGCGCCAGCAGCTTCGGGACTAGGGGAAACACAGATACGCAGTATTTT. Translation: CASSFGTRGNTDTQYF.

The CDR3 protein is CASMKDRGRGETQYF. The CDR3 region has the DNA TGTGCCAGCATGAAGGACAGGGGGCGAGGAGAGACCCAGTACTTC. This sequence joins TRBV6-1 and TRBJ2-5, with 11 positions matching TRBD1. CDR1 MNHNS and CDR2 SASEGT come from the germline V gene. V was clipped by 7 bases and J by 4 bases; unmatched bases: 8. The CDR3 has 15 amino acids.

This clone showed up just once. The CDR3 here is CASPIVGGTDQPQHF. CDR3 coding DNA: TGTGCCAGCCCCATAGTGGGGGGGACCGATCAGCCCCAGCATTTT. The chain joins TRBV6-5 to TRBJ1-5, with D maybe TRBD1 (5 bases). Trimming cost V 8 bases and J 5 bases, with 19 bases left between them. The germline V gene has CDR1 MNHEY and CDR2 SVGAGI. This CDR3 is 15 amino acids long.